The 28 T cell receptor beta chains below all came from one sample that was sequenced in a study of spatial heterogeneity in lung cancer. This sample's time point: sample taken at primary tumor resection. TCRdb analysed the 5' RACE reads with MiXCR anew, one entry per CDR3 protein. This sample has 48,000 or so distinct CDR3 sequences; less than 6% occur once, and the top ten carry roughly 10%. Sequencing used PBMCs, obtained at surgery. The receptors derive from a male donor with early-stage non-small cell lung cancer.

This clonotype appeared many times. The chain links TRBV28 to TRBJ2-3; the D gene is possibly TRBD2 (6 bases). The germline V gene has CDR1 MDHEN and CDR2 SYDVKM. The CDR3 spans 15 residues. The V end was cut by 8 bases, the J end by 2 bases, with 17 bases between. CDR3 protein: CASSYPREYTDTQYF. In DNA, the CDR3 is TGTGCCAGCTCCTACCCACGGGAGTACACAGATACGCAGTATTTT.

The table lists this clonotype with many counts. J is TRBJ1-1 and V is TRBV6-5, with 7 bases that match TRBD1. In germline, CDR1 is MNHEY, CDR2 SVGAGI. The CDR3 consists of 13 residues. Trimming at V came to 7 bases and at J to 6 bases, leaving 8 bases not matched to a gene. The CDR3 region is CASIPGGQSEAFF. CDR3 DNA sequence: TGTGCCAGCATCCCTGGGGGACAGTCTGAAGCTTTCTTT.

This clonotype occurred many times. V is TRBV4-2 and J is TRBJ2-2, with D maybe TRBD2 (6 bases). CDR1 and CDR2 (germline): LGHNA, YNFKEQ. Between the trimmed V and J ends, which lost 4 bases and 7 bases, there was a span of 16 bases. This CDR3 is built from 15 residues. CDR3 DNA: TGTGCCAGCAGCCGGGCCGCTAGCGAGGGCGGGGAGCTGTTTTTT. Protein product: CASSRAASEGGELFF.

The sample holds many counts of this clonotype. The chain couples TRBV3-1 to TRBJ2-3; the match to TRBD1 covers 12 bases. The CDR3 runs 14 residues. V lost 5 bases, J lost 6 bases, and 3 bases stayed unmatched. Per the germline V gene, CDR1 is LGHDT and CDR2 is YNNKEL (reference sequence). The chain's CDR3 is CASSTGQGADTQYF. In DNA form, the CDR3 reads TGTGCCAGCAGCACGGGACAGGGGGCGGATACGCAGTATTTT.

Here the CDR3 DNA reads TGTGCCAGCAGCTTAGATGGGGGTTCCACAGATACGCAGTATTTT. This sequence encodes CASSLDGGSTDTQYF. The rearrangement joins TRBV7-8 to TRBJ2-3; the D call may be TRBD1 or TRBD2 (5 bases each). CDR1 and CDR2 (germline): SGHVS, FQNEAQ. V dropped 1 base and J dropped 2 bases, with 10 bases sitting between them. CDR3 length: 15 amino acids.

The rearrangement joins TRBV20-1 to TRBJ1-1; maybe TRBD1 (5 bases). The CDR3 is 13 residues long. V was shortened by 6 bases and J by 5 bases, with 16 bases between the two germline ends. In germline, CDR1 is DFQATT, CDR2 SNEGSKA (reference sequence). CDR3 residues: CSAPSSGLTEAFF. The CDR3 DNA follows: TGCAGTGCACCGTCCTCAGGGCTAACTGAAGCTTTCTTT.

The sample holds many counts of this clonotype. CDR3 nucleotide sequence: TGTGCCAGTAGTGTAATCGGAGGGCCCTCCTACAATGAGCAGTTCTTC. Amino acids: CASSVIGGPSYNEQFF. The rearrangement uses TRBV19 and TRBJ2-1; tentatively, D is TRBD2 (6 bases). CDR1 is LNHDA, CDR2 SQIVND, per germline (reference sequence). The V and J ends lost 5 bases and 0 bases respectively, with 14 bases between them. The CDR3 consists of 16 residues.

There are many counts of this clonotype. The gene calls are TRBV29-1 and TRBJ2-7; D is undetermined. This CDR3 comprises 11 residues. Between the trimmed V and J ends, which lost 2 bases and 3 bases, there was a span of 5 bases. Germline CDR1 is SQVTM and CDR2 is ANQGSEA. The CDR3 loop reads CSVENSYEQYF. The CDR3 region has the DNA TGCAGCGTTGAAAACAGCTACGAGCAGTACTTC.

This clonotype has more than one count but fewer than ten. The V gene is TRBV7-2, the J gene TRBJ2-3, with 7 nucleotides matching TRBD1. The V segment lost 5 bases and the J segment 0 bases; nucleotides outside the gene matches: 5. The CDR3 runs 15 residues. CDR1 SGHTA and CDR2 FQGNSA come from the germline V gene. Here the CDR3 DNA reads TGTGCCAGCAGCCGACAGGGAACAAGCACAGATACGCAGTATTTT. Protein product: CASSRQGTSTDTQYF.

This clonotype was detected only a few times. The chain joins TRBV19 to TRBJ1-1, with 7 bases fitting TRBD1. Germline V gene sequence: CDR1 LNHDA, CDR2 SQIVND (reference sequence). Germline trimming cut 9 bases from V and 6 bases from J; bases unmatched to any gene: 10. The CDR3 extends over 13 amino acids. In DNA form, the CDR3 reads TGTGCCAGCTACCGACAGGGTGGAGCTGAAGCTTTCTTT. As protein: CASYRQGGAEAFF.

Many counts were recorded for this clonotype. The V and J genes are TRBV25-1 and TRBJ1-1; 7 bases match TRBD1. With 7 bases clipped from V and 3 bases from J, the junction kept 8 bases outside the gene matches. CDR1 and CDR2 from the germline V gene are MGHDK and SYGVNS. The CDR3 consists of 14 residues. The CDR3 reads CASTLTGLDTEAFF. CDR3 DNA sequence: TGTGCCAGCACTCTGACAGGGCTGGACACTGAAGCTTTCTTT.

This clonotype was counted a few times. The J gene is TRBJ1-2, the V gene TRBV7-9; 8 nucleotides agree with TRBD1. In germline, CDR1 is SEHNR, CDR2 FQNEAQ (reference sequence). The CDR3 covers 15 residues. Trimming removed 0 bases from V and 3 bases from J; junction bases left unmatched: 3. In DNA form, the CDR3 reads TGTGCCAGCAGCTTAGCCAGGGGGCTCTACTATGGCTACACCTTC. It specifies CASSLARGLYYGYTF.

This clonotype was seen ten or more times. This chain uses TRBV4-1 with TRBJ2-7; D assignment may be TRBD1 or TRBD2 (5 bases each). V shed 3 bases and J shed 8 bases, with 29 bases lying between them. The CDR3 runs to 18 residues. Germline V gene lookup returns CDR1 MGHRA and CDR2 YSYEKL. The CDR3 loop reads CASSQQPRDGMVASKQYF. For the CDR3, the DNA is TGCGCCAGCAGCCAGCAGCCGAGGGACGGAATGGTTGCGTCAAAGCAGTACTTC.

In this sample, this clonotype turned up many times. CDR3 DNA: TGTGCCAGCAGTCCACCGTTAATGAACACTGAAGCTTTCTTT. Protein: CASSPPLMNTEAFF. The genes are TRBV6-2 or TRBV6-3 and TRBJ1-1, with D hard to call. Trimming removed 5 bases from V and 0 bases from J, with 10 bases in between. Germline CDR1 reads MNHEY; CDR2 reads SVGEGT. The CDR3 loop spans 14 amino acids.

This clonotype was observed many times. The V call is TRBV19, the J call TRBJ1-5, with 8 bases aligning to TRBD1. V shed 6 bases, J shed 6 bases, and the junction held 10 bases outside the gene matches. The length of the CDR3 is 15 residues. Germline CDR1 and CDR2: LNHDA and SQIVND (reference sequence). In DNA, the CDR3 is TGTGCCAGTAGCATCGCTGACAGGGGATCTCAGCCCCAGCATTTT. Its translation: CASSIADRGSQPQHF.

This clonotype is labeled as medium-sized. The rearrangement links TRBV7-6 to TRBJ2-1, with no clear D. This CDR3 comprises 13 residues. The V end was cut by 3 bases, the J end by 6 bases, with 9 bases between. Germline CDR1 SGHVS, CDR2 FNYEAQ. CDR3 loop: CASSFEGFNEQFF. The CDR3 nucleotides are TGTGCCAGCAGCTTCGAAGGGTTCAATGAGCAGTTCTTC.

This clonotype has at least ten counts. The chain carries TRBV7-9 and TRBJ2-1, with TRBD2 matching over 15 bases. This CDR3 has 17 amino acids. Per the germline V gene, CDR1 is SEHNR and CDR2 is FQNEAQ (reference sequence). CDR3 coding DNA: TGTTCCCTCGGACTAGCGGGAGGGCCTCGTACTTACAATGAGCAGTTCTTC. Protein: CSLGLAGGPRTYNEQFF. The full variable domain, with the rest looked up from reference TRBV7-9 and TRBJ2-1, is DTGVSQNPRHKITKRGQNVTFRCDPISEHNRLYWYRQTLGQGPEFLTYFQNEAQLEKSRLLSDRFSAERPKGSFSTLEIQRTEQGDSAMYLCSLGLAGGPRTYNEQFFGPGTRLTVL.

This clonotype was found many times. The chain has TRBV10-3 and TRBJ2-7, with 8 bases that match TRBD1. Trimming removed 1 base from V and 5 bases from J; junction bases left unmatched: 7. Germline lookup yields CDR1 ENHRY and CDR2 SYGVKD. The CDR3 has 15 amino acids. CDR3 region: CAISEWQGARDEQYF. CDR3 in DNA: TGTGCCATCAGTGAGTGGCAGGGGGCGAGGGACGAGCAGTACTTC.

This clonotype was detected many times. V and J are TRBV29-1 and TRBJ2-1, with 14 nucleotides matching TRBD2. Germline V CDR1 and CDR2: SQVTM, ANQGSEA. The CDR3 length is 16 residues. V lost 8 bases to trimming and J lost 0 bases; unmatched junction nucleotides: 6. The CDR3 DNA sequence: TGCAGCATCTCCGGGACTAGCGGGAGCTCCTACAATGAGCAGTTCTTC. Amino acids: CSISGTSGSSYNEQFF.

This clonotype showed up many times. The DNA of the CDR3 is TGCAGCGTTGCGTCCACGGGGCTCACAGATACGCAGTATTTT. Translating it yields CSVASTGLTDTQYF. The chain carries TRBV29-1 and TRBJ2-3; D may correspond to TRBD1 or TRBD2 (5 bases each). CDR3 length equals 14 residues. Germline V gene sequence: CDR1 SQVTM, CDR2 ANQGSEA. Trimming took 4 bases from V and 2 from J, leaving 13 bases between them.

This clonotype was detected many times. The chain is built from TRBV19 and TRBJ2-1; the match to TRBD2 covers 8 bases. Germline CDR1 LNHDA, CDR2 SQIVND (reference sequence). J gave up 3 bases and V 3 bases, and 13 bases lay outside the gene matches. The CDR3 runs 18 residues. This CDR3 reads CASSMGTLLAGSYNEQFF. DNA of the CDR3: TGTGCCAGTAGTATGGGTACATTATTAGCGGGAAGCTACAATGAGCAGTTCTTC.

This clonotype was seen many times. The chain combines TRBV27 with TRBJ2-7, with TRBD2 identical over 10 bases. J lost 7 bases, V lost 4 bases, and 10 bases had no gene match. The CDR3 has 15 residues. The germline gives CDR1 MNHEY, CDR2 SMNVEV (reference sequence). DNA of the CDR3: TGTGCCAGCAGTTCGTTAAGCGGGAGGGCTCGGGAGCAGTACTTC. The encoded protein is CASSSLSGRAREQYF.

This clonotype was picked up a small number of times. V usage is TRBV5-1 and J usage is TRBJ2-1; no definite D call. The CDR3 runs to 11 residues. The ends were cut back, 5 bases at V and 6 bases at J, with 6 bases in the middle. Germline-derived CDR1 and CDR2 are SGHRS and YFSETQ. CDR3: CASSVANEQFF. CDR3 DNA: TGCGCCAGCAGTGTTGCCAATGAGCAGTTCTTC.

The gene calls are TRBV5-1 and TRBJ2-7; 7 positions agree with TRBD1. CDR1 is SGHRS and CDR2 is YFSETQ in the germline V gene. V gave up 4 bases and J gave up 3 bases; unmatched junction bases: 7. This CDR3 is 14 amino acids long. The CDR3 loop reads CASSKGQTLYEQYF. The CDR3 coding sequence is TGCGCCAGCAGCAAGGGACAGACCCTCTACGAGCAGTACTTC.

In its sample, this clonotype was seen a few times. The rearrangement uses TRBV3-1 and TRBJ2-7; D not certain. Germline assignment: CDR1 LGHDT and CDR2 YNNKEL (reference sequence). This CDR3 is built from 14 residues. Trimming took 1 base from V and 3 from J, leaving 10 bases between them. The CDR3 is CASSQGHRDYEQYF. DNA for the CDR3: TGTGCCAGCAGCCAAGGACACCGAGACTACGAGCAGTACTTC.

This clonotype has a count of ten or more. The CDR3 sequence is CASLLTGVYYNEQFF. In nucleotides, the CDR3 is TGTGCCAGCCTTCTCACAGGGGTCTATTACAATGAGCAGTTCTTC. The V gene is TRBV2, the J gene TRBJ2-1; TRBD1 matches at 7 bases. The CDR3 has 15 residues. The trim removed 8 bases at V and 4 bases at J, leaving 11 bases unmatched. Germline V CDR1 and CDR2: SNHLY, FYNNEI.

In its sample, this clonotype was seen many times. This sequence joins TRBV7-9 and TRBJ2-1; D is tentatively TRBD1 or TRBD2 (5 bases each). Trimming stripped 5 bases from V and 8 bases from J, with 13 bases between. Germline assignment: CDR1 SEHNR and CDR2 FQNEAQ (reference sequence). The CDR3 runs 13 residues. In DNA form, the CDR3 reads TGTGCCAGCAGCATTATGGGGCGGGATGAGCAGTTCTTC. Protein: CASSIMGRDEQFF.

There are many counts of this clonotype. The genes are TRBV20-1 and TRBJ2-2; D is uncertain. CDR3 length: 15 residues. V shed 6 bases and J shed 6 bases, with 20 bases lying between them. Germline CDR1 and CDR2: DFQATT and SNEGSKA (reference sequence). The CDR3 nucleotides are TGCAGTGCACCCCTAAATCGCCGCCTACCCGGGGAGCTGTTTTTT. This translates into CSAPLNRRLPGELFF.